These 9 T cell receptor beta chains share one sample of origin, sequenced in a study of tumor and adjacent non-tumor tissue in lung cancer. A modified ARM-PCR protocol with three rounds of nested PCR amplified TCRbeta. TCRdb independently ran MiXCR on the multiplex PCR reads; one entry per CDR3 protein. This sample has 75,000 to 100,000 distinct CDR3 sequences, with less than 80% found just once. The template was RNA from unsorted bulk tissue. Sequenced input: lung tumor tissue. The receptors originated from a man aged 60-69 years with non-small cell lung cancer.

Notes on this clonotype: Possible read error: a much larger clone is one base away. Here the CDR3 reads CSVRTPGMNTEAFF. CDR3 in DNA: TGCAGTGTTAGAACTCCAGGGATGAACACTGAAGCTTTCTTT. This chain joins TRBV20-1 and TRBJ1-1; D is possibly TRBD1 (5 bases). This CDR3 comprises 14 residues. Germline V CDR1 and CDR2: DFQATT, SNEGSKA (reference sequence).

To note about this clonotype: The junction departs from germline at one end; a sequencing error may be responsible. The rearrangement joins TRBV4-1 to TRBJ2-1; D is unresolved. The germline V gene has CDR1 MGHRA and CDR2 YSYEKL. The CDR3 loop spans 14 amino acids. CDR3 amino acids: CACSQTYRGNEQFF. CDR3 in DNA: TGCGCCTGCAGCCAAACGTACCGTGGGAATGAGCAGTTCTTC.

This clonotype has ten or more counts. This sequence joins TRBV28 and TRBJ1-2, with D perhaps TRBD1 (5 bases). From germline, CDR1 is MDHEN and CDR2 SYDVKM. Trimming left V 6 bases short and J 2 bases short, with 10 bases between. The CDR3 consists of 13 residues. CDR3 coding DNA: TGTGCCAGCAGGCCGACAGTCAACTATGGCTACACCTTC. The encoded protein is CASRPTVNYGYTF.

In regard to this clonotype: The germline gene is not matched at one end of the junction; a read error may be the cause. CDR3 protein: CARSPGTSVSGANVLTF. For the CDR3, the DNA is TGTGCCAGAAGTCCTGGGACTTCCGTCTCTGGGGCCAACGTCCTTACTTTC. The chain uses TRBV12-3 or TRBV12-4 and TRBJ2-6; possible D gene TRBD2, 6 bases. The CDR3 runs 17 residues.

The chain employs TRBV11-2 and TRBJ2-5; D is uncertain. CDR1 is SGHAT, CDR2 FQNNGV, per germline. Trimming shortened V by 0 bases and J by 5 bases, and 7 bases separated the two germline ends. The CDR3 has 13 residues. The CDR3 coding sequence is TGTGCCAGCAGCTTAGAAGTACAGGAGACCCAGTACTTC. It encodes CASSLEVQETQYF.

Concerning this clonotype itself: This sequence may be a read error, since a much larger clone differs from it by one base. J is TRBJ2-4 and V is TRBV13; D uncertain. The V end lost 2 bases, the J end lost 0 bases, and 8 bases lay between the germline ends. CDR1 and CDR2 from the germline V gene are PRHDT and FYEKMQ (reference sequence). The CDR3 spans 15 residues. This CDR3 reads CASSLWVGAKNIQYF. Written as DNA, the CDR3 is TGTGCCAGCAGCTTATGGGTAGGAGCCAAAAACATTCAGTACTTC.

In its sample, this clonotype was seen a few times. The gene calls are TRBV28 and TRBJ2-4, with TRBD2 identical over 8 bases. V was clipped by 2 bases and J by 2 bases; unmatched bases: 2. CDR1 is MDHEN, CDR2 SYDVKM, per germline. CDR3 length equals 15 residues. CDR3 residues: CASSLTGGSKNIQYF. CDR3 DNA sequence: TGTGCCAGCAGTTTAACGGGAGGGTCCAAAAACATTCAGTACTTC.

Concerning this clonotype: At one boundary the junction diverges from the germline segment, which might be a read error. The J gene is TRBJ2-5, the V gene TRBV6-2 or TRBV6-3; D gene unclear. Germline CDR1 MNHEY, CDR2 SVGEGT. The CDR3 covers 13 residues. The CDR3 coding sequence is TGTGCCAGCAGTGGTGGGGATTCGGAGACCCACTATTTC. It yields the protein CASSGGDSETHYF.

Regarding this clonotype: Being one base from a much bigger clone, this may be a read error. The V and J genes are TRBV28 and TRBJ2-3; D is undetermined. CDR1 and CDR2 from the germline V gene are MDHEN and SYDVKM. The CDR3 extends over 12 amino acids. Trimming removed 6 bases at V and 4 bases at J, with 8 bases between. This chain's CDR3 is CASSPRADTQYF. CDR3 DNA: TGTGCCAGCAGCCCTCGGGCAGATACGCAGTATTTT.